This T cell receptor (beta chain) was profiled in a study of OX40 agonist ivuxolimab in advanced cancers. Study as a whole: Ivuxolimab was delivered to patients intravenously every 2 weeks at doses spanning 0.01 to 10 mg/kg.

General observations from the study: Expanded clones were, on average, more numerous among CD8+ T cells than CD4+.

Individuals having autoimmune disease history or systemic immunosuppression were not enrolled. Deletions cut 6 bases from V and 3 bases from J, with 21 bases between. Germline CDR1 is MNHEY and CDR2 is SMNVEV (reference sequence). This CDR3 is built from 16 residues. Sequenced by immunoSEQ multiplex PCR; TCRdb stores in-frame clones only, minus some. The repertoire consists of 60,000 to 90,000 clones, with 70% to 85% occurring once and the leading ten covering approximately 0.44%. On this clone: Its target is not known.

The origin of this receptor is an adult with an advanced solid tumor such as melanoma, head and neck, liver or kidney cancer. The chain couples TRBV27 to TRBJ2-7; unclear D gene. The sequencing here drew on CD4+ or CD8+ T cells sorted from blood, taken in a trial of the OX40 agonist ivuxolimab. CDR3 protein: CASSVKVLSPLYEQYF. In DNA form, the CDR3 reads TGTGCCAGCAGCGTCAAAGTCCTCAGTCCCCTCTACGAGCAGTACTTC.